Described below is a single TCR beta chain sequence and its context. This clonotype was observed many times. The target of this receptor is not known. One base away there is no much larger clone; base qualities are not given. This sample was taken from a study of CD8+CD57+ T cells in acquired aplastic anemia (dated by TCRdb to 2016 to 2019). For the wider study: Extracted DNA from sorted CD4+ and CD8+ cells averaged approximately 3.4 ug, ranging from roughly 0.2 to 30 ug. CD8+CD57+ expansion was defined as frequency above the mean frequency observed in healthy subjects.

Study-wide findings and limitations: Patients and healthy controls showed no significant difference in CD8+ Simpson's diversity (P=0.060). Around 31 CD8+ CDR3 sequences were shared between patients and controls but appeared highly expressed in patients and within their immunodominant clones.

TCR beta VDJ combination and CDR3 sequence profiling used genomic DNA as the template. An Illumina HiSeq 2000 was the platform used for TCR repertoire sequencing. As for the original processing: TRBV/TRBJ rearrangement plots, CDR3 size and DJ length profiles, and Simpson's diversity index were used to evaluate the repertoires. The immunodominant clone was defined as the most abundant DNA sequence in deep sequencing data. CDR3 amino acid sequences were checked for sharing across subjects and were also compared against the VDJdb database and published repertoires. TCRdb reworked the public reads: Q25 trimming with fastp, MiXCR clone assembly, productive beta chains retained. Rows with a matching CDR3 protein are joined into one entry that keeps the most common DNA and genes. The authors' filters were not applied to this entry. For this sample the table gives more than 200,000 distinct CDR3 sequences, of which roughly 53% were detected only once. The ten largest make up about 20% of the sample.

Patients chosen for sequencing had shown expansion of CD8+CD57+ cells by flow cytometry. Every patient had a diagnosis of severe acquired aplastic anemia based on International Study of Aplastic Anemia and Agranulocytosis and Camitta criteria. At the time blood was sampled, none of the patients had received any therapy. In this study, sorted CD4+ and CD8+ T cells from the blood of healthy subjects and of severe aplastic anemia patients had their TCR repertoires deep-sequenced. Patients were enrolled in the USA under clinicaltrials.gov protocols 00001620, 01623167, 00001397, 00071045, 00081523 and 00961064. Ficoll-Paque density gradient centrifugation was used to isolate peripheral blood mononuclear cells. Before DNA extraction, CD4+ and CD8+ T cells were sorted with FACS or magnetic beads. What was sequenced was sorted CD4+, CD8+, or CD8+CD57+ T cells (not recorded which) from PBMCs. The sequence was collected from a human donor with aplastic anemia.

CDR3 reads: CASSPATGELFF. The DNA sequence reads TGTGCCAGCTCACCAGCAACCGGGGAGCTGTTTTTT. Recombination connected TRBV18 to TRBJ2-2; the D gene remains uncertain. As encoded in the germline V gene, CDR1 is KGHSH while CDR2 is LQKENI. Trimming costs V 2 bases and J 5 bases, and their ends lie 3 bases apart. The CDR3 has 12 amino acids, counting the end cysteine and phenylalanine. The CDR3 DNA has 36 bases and is translated from base 1.